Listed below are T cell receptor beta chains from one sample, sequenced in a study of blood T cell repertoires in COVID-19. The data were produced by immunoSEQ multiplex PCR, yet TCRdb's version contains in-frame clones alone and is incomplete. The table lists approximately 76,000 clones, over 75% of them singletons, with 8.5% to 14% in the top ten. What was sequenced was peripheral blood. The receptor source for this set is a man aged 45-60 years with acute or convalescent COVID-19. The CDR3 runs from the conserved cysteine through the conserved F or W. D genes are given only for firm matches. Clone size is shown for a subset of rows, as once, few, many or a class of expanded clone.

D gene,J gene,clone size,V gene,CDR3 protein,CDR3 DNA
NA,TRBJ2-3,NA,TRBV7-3,CASSFVTDTQYF,TGTGCCAGCAGCTTCGTCACAGATACGCAGTATTTT
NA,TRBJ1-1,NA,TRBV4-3,CASSQGTGHITEAFF,TGCGCCAGCAGCCAAGGTACGGGACACATTACTGAAGCTTTCTTT
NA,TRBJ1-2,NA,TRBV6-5,CASSYSRTPANYGYTF,TGTGCCAGCAGTTACTCGAGGACACCCGCTAACTATGGCTACACCTTC
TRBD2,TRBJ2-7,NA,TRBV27,CARKAGGHPYEQYF,TGTGCCAGAAAAGCGGGGGGCCATCCCTACGAGCAGTACTTC
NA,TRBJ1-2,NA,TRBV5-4,CASSLEGSYGYTF,TGTGCCAGCAGCTTGGAGGGGTCGTATGGCTACACCTTC
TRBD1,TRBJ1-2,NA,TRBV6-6,CASSYGTDYGYTF,TGTGCCAGCAGTTACGGGACAGACTATGGCTACACCTTC
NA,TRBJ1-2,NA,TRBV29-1,CSVEGGRNYGYTF,TGCAGCGTTGAGGGAGGGAGAAACTATGGCTACACCTTC
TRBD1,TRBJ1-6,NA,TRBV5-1,CASSLGQDPSYSPLHF,TGCGCCAGCAGCCTGGGACAGGACCCATCGTATTCACCCCTCCACTTT
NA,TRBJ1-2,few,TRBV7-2,CASSEEGYTF,TGTGCCAGCAGCGAAGAGGGCTACACCTTC
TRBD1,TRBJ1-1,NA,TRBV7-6,CASSLAGTGSTEAFF,TGTGCCAGCAGCTTAGCGGGGACAGGGAGCACTGAAGCTTTCTTT
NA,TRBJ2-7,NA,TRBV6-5,CASSQLPGHPYEQYF,TGTGCCAGCAGTCAACTACCGGGACACCCCTACGAGCAGTACTTC
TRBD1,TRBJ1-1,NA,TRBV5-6,CASSLDWTGGKAFF,TGTGCCAGCAGCTTGGACTGGACAGGGGGCAAAGCTTTCTTT
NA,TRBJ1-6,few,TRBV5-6,CASSFVVGNSPLHF,TGTGCCAGCAGCTTCGTCGTCGGTAATTCACCCCTCCACTTT
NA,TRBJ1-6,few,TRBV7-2,CASSLVGGKNSPLHF,TGTGCCAGCAGCTTAGTCGGGGGGAAGAATTCACCCCTCCACTTT
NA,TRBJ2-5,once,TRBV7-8,CASSSSGQETQYF,TGTGCCAGCAGCTCAAGCGGGCAAGAGACCCAGTACTTC
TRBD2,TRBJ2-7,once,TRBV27,CASRPGLAGILLCEQYF,TGTGCCAGCAGACCGGGACTAGCGGGAATCCTACTGTGTGAGCAGTACTTC
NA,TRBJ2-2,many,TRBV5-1,CASSPDPGSNTGELFF,TGCGCCAGCAGTCCTGACCCGGGGTCGAACACCGGGGAGCTGTTTTTT
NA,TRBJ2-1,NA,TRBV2,CASSARGIRGMNEQFF,TGTGCCAGCAGTGCCCGAGGTATACGGGGTATGAATGAGCAGTTCTTC
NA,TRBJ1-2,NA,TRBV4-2,CASSQDTGYGYTF,TGTGCCAGCAGCCAAGATACGGGCTATGGCTACACCTTC
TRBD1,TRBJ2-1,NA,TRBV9,CASSVGTGSINEQFF,TGTGCCAGCAGCGTAGGGACAGGGTCAATCAATGAGCAGTTCTTC
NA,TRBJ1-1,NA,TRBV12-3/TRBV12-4,CASSPYGTGEAFF,TGTGCCAGCAGTCCCTATGGAACAGGTGAAGCTTTCTTT
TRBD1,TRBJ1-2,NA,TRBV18,CASSPAGQGSYGYTF,TGTGCCAGCTCACCTGCCGGACAGGGGTCTTATGGCTACACCTTC
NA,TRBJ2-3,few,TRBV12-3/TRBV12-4,CASSFRRTDTQYF,TGTGCCAGCAGTTTTCGCAGAACAGATACGCAGTATTTT
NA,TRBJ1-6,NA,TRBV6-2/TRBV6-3,CASSYQGTDSPLHF,TGTGCCAGCAGTTACCAGGGGACGGATTCACCCCTCCACTTT
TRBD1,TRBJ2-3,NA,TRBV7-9,CASSKGQILKDTQYF,TGTGCCAGCAGTAAGGGACAGATCCTTAAGGATACGCAGTATTTT
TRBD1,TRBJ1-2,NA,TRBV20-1,CSARTGGGYTF,TGCAGTGCAAGGACAGGGGGTGGCTACACCTTC
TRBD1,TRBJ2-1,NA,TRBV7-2,CASSLWTGGGNEQFF,TGTGCCAGCAGCTTATGGACAGGGGGGGGCAATGAGCAGTTCTTC
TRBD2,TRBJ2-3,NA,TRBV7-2,CASSLAGLAPDTQYF,TGTGCCAGCAGCTTAGCCGGACTAGCCCCGGATACGCAGTATTTT
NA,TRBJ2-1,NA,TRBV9,CASSDSAGFYNEQFF,TGTGCCAGCAGCGATTCGGCGGGATTCTACAATGAGCAGTTCTTC
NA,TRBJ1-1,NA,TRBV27,CASNLRENTEAFF,TGTGCCAGCAACCTCCGGGAAAACACTGAAGCTTTCTTT
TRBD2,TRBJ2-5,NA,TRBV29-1,CSGCGLAGPETQYF,TGCAGCGGTTGTGGACTAGCGGGACCAGAGACCCAGTACTTC
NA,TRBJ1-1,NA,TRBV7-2,CASKGFTSTEAFF,TGTGCCAGCAAGGGGTTTACGAGCACTGAAGCTTTCTTT
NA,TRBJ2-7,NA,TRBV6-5,CASSYSGVGGEQYF,TGTGCCAGCAGTTACTCAGGGGTGGGTGGCGAGCAGTACTTC
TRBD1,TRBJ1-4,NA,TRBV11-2,CASSLAQGAGSEKLFF,TGTGCCAGCAGCTTAGCACAGGGGGCTGGTAGTGAAAAACTGTTTTTT
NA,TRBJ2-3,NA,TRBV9,CASSGGLGTDTQYF,TGTGCCAGCAGCGGGGGCCTTGGGACAGATACGCAGTATTTT
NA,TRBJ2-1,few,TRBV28,CASSLPPRGYYNEQFF,TGTGCCAGCAGTCTACCCCCCCGGGGATACTACAATGAGCAGTTCTTC
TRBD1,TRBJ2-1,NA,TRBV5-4,CASSSGQGAYYNEQFF,TGTGCCAGCAGCTCGGGACAGGGGGCTTACTACAATGAGCAGTTCTTC
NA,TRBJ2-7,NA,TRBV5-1,CASSREPVVYEQYF,TGCGCCAGCAGCCGTGAGCCTGTCGTCTACGAGCAGTACTTC
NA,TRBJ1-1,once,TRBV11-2,CASSLVTGTEAFF,TGTGCCAGCAGCTTAGTAACAGGCACTGAAGCTTTCTTT
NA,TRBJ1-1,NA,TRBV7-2,CASSLLGGAEAFF,TGTGCCAGCAGCTTATTAGGGGGGGCTGAAGCTTTCTTT
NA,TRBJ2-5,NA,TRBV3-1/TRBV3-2,CASRATGNKETQYF,TGTGCCAGCAGGGCCACCGGGAATAAAGAGACCCAGTACTTC
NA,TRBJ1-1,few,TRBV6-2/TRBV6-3,CASSLGTLMNTEAFF,TGTGCCAGCAGTCTTGGGACACTCATGAACACTGAAGCTTTCTTT
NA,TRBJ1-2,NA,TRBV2,CASSNLVSEDYRGYTF,TGTGCCAGCAGTAATCTGGTCTCGGAAGACTATCGTGGCTACACCTTC
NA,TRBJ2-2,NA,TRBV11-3,CASSNSGKNTGELFF,TGTGCCAGCAGCAATTCCGGGAAGAACACCGGGGAGCTGTTTTTT
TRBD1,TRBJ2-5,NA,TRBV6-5,CATTDRQETQYF,TGTGCCACCACGGACAGGCAAGAGACCCAGTACTTC
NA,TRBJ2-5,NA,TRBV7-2,CASSHLRGETQYF,TGTGCCAGCAGCCACCTCCGGGGGGAGACCCAGTACTTC
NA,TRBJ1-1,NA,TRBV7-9,CASSSQLNTEAFF,TGTGCCAGCAGCTCCCAGTTGAACACTGAAGCTTTCTTT
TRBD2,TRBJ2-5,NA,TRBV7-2,CASSISGGAAGRAQYF,TGTGCCAGCAGCATTAGCGGGGGGGCCGCCGGGAGGGCCCAGTACTTC